Included here is one TCR beta chain sequence, with context. Because the CDR3's place on the DNA is in doubt, the DNA is left out and the CDR3 is given as listed by TCRdb. This entry comes from a study of T-cell memory formation after mild COVID-19. TCRdb reprocessed the 5' RACE reads via MiXCR and lists one record per CDR3 protein. The sample contains about 290,000 distinct CDR3 sequences, about 16% of which appear only once. The sequence was obtained from a man younger than 35 who had mild COVID-19 (a few samples of this study predate the infection). Cell type and time point are not known. Sequenced: PBMCs or a T cell subset sorted from them (not recorded which).

The CDR3 loop reads CASSDRVRGCMKNCFF. This chain joins TRBV6-1 and TRBJ1-4; whether TRBD1, the table's D call, matches the DNA was not checked. The CDR3 is 16 residues long, ends included. Germline CDR1 is MNHNS and CDR2 is SASEGT.